This T cell receptor (beta chain) was recorded in a study of OX40 agonist ivuxolimab in advanced cancers. Background for the entire study: Ivuxolimab was an agonistic, fully human IgG2 monoclonal antibody directed against OX40 (CD134), a costimulatory receptor. Intravenous ivuxolimab was administered to patients every 2 weeks at six dose levels: 0.01, 0.1, 0.3, 1.5, 3 and 10 mg/kg. Among the approximately 50 dose-escalation patients, around 19 had hepatocellular carcinoma, roughly 15 melanoma, 9 renal cell carcinoma and 9 head and neck cancer. In the dose-escalation cohort, 82.7% of patients were male, and the mean age was 60 years with a range of about 23 to 79. Patients were allowed to have had prior anti-PD-1, anti-PD-L1 or anti-CTLA-4 therapy, and approximately 41% of the dose-escalation patients had previously received checkpoint inhibitors. Partial responses were achieved by three dose-escalation patients, of whom one had hepatocellular carcinoma and two had cutaneous melanoma. Peripheral TCRbeta sequencing was intended to test whether TCR sequence diversity was altered and clonal T-cell expansion was caused by ivuxolimab. The paper reports the monotherapy dose-escalation portion (N of about 50 patients) of the phase I ivuxolimab trial. Results the study describes overall, beyond this receptor: After ivuxolimab, more expanded clones were found on average in CD8+ T cells than in CD4+ T cells. Low levels of normalized T-cell clonal expansion were also seen in some patients who did not respond. Antigen specificity was not determined for the clonally expanded peripheral T cells. At doses of 0.1 to 3.0 mg/kg, clonal expansion of both CD4+ and CD8+ T cells in blood was seen between baseline and week 6. In partial responders in the 0.1-3.0 mg/kg groups, normalized peripheral clonal expansion was found to be among the lowest, especially among CD8+ T cells.

The trial excluded patients who had a history of autoimmune disease or who were on systemic immunosuppression. Peripheral blood for TCR sequencing was collected from all dose cohorts at baseline, on cycle 4 day 1, and on cycle 7 day 1. The samples were taken from a phase I, first-in-human, multicenter, open-label dose-escalation trial of ivuxolimab. Adults with locally advanced or metastatic head and neck squamous cell, hepatocellular, melanoma or renal cell carcinoma were enrolled in the trial. Before TCR sequencing, CD4+ T cells and CD8+ T cells were sorted from peripheral blood as separate populations. Genomic DNA was extracted from sorted cells for sequencing of the TCRbeta CDR3 region. TCRbeta CDR3 regions were sequenced using the immunoSEQ Assay. TCRdb took this table from immuneACCESS and kept in-frame rearrangements with V and J called. Such tables lack part of the clones; where checked against another copy, unresolved V genes explain under half of the gap, and the rest is unexplained. Counted in this sample were some 51,000 clones; 75% to 90% of them appeared once. The top ten hold roughly an eighth of the sample.

At the junction V is shortened by 4 bases and J by 2 bases, with 10 bases in between. CDR3 length: 14 amino acids, cysteine to phenylalanine. The sequence is cut down to CDR3 DNA, 42 bases in frame from base 1. Taken from the germline V gene, the CDR1 and CDR2 loops are MRHNA and SNTAGT. This clone was detected once. Its antigen has not been determined. It has no much larger one-base neighbor in the sample; base qualities were not kept. The chain is encoded by TRBV6-4 joined to TRBJ2-3; TRBD1 might be the D gene, on 6 matching bases. The sequences come from CD4+ or CD8+ T cells sorted from blood, collected in a trial of the OX40 agonist ivuxolimab. The receptor was derived from an adult with an advanced solid tumor such as melanoma, head and neck, liver or kidney cancer. CDR3 reads: CASSAGDTTDTQYF. The base sequence is TGTGCCAGCAGTGCAGGGGACACCACAGATACGCAGTATTTT.